This paragraph reports one T cell receptor (beta chain). Its target is unknown. These data come from a study of breast tumors, draining lymph nodes, adjacent tissues. TCRdb ran MiXCR on the multiplex PCR reads and lists one entry per CDR3 protein. This table holds approximately 45,000 distinct CDR3 sequences, 23% found once. General study findings and limits: Tumor TCR diversity was below lymph nodes but above nontumor tissue. The data were judged consistent with most tumor T cells coming from lymph node and expanding in tumor.

The source material was breast tumor tissue. The origin of this receptor is a female donor with breast cancer. Some clones in this sample may be carry-over from other donors' samples.

The CDR3 DNA is TGTGCCAGCACCCAAGGGGCGGGGCAAGGAAATGGCTACACCTTC. As protein: CASTQGAGQGNGYTF. This chain connects TRBV12-3 or TRBV12-4 to TRBJ1-2; a weak D match, TRBD1 (5 bases). V lost 7 bases to trimming and J lost 6 bases, with 21 bases between them. There are 15 residues in the CDR3.